Sequencing of this T cell receptor (beta chain) was carried out in a study of vaccination effects on CD4 cells after COVID-19. Study-wide findings and caveats: Nearly all vaccine-induced clones in healthy recipients recognized only SARS-CoV-2.

Comments on this clone: Its target is unknown.

Here immunoSEQ multiplex PCR was the method, and the copy in TCRdb shows in-frame clones only, minus some. The sample contains under 40,000 clones, approximately 82% of which appear only once. ViraFEST used viral peptide pools to expand antigen-specific CD4+ T cells before sequencing. Following a 10-day culture, CD4+ T cells were purified. Each person got two doses of an mRNA SARS-CoV-2 vaccine, BNT162b2 or mRNA-1273. The germline CDR1 and CDR2 sequences are KGHSH and LQKENI. The CDR3 consists of 14 residues. V lost 4 bases, J lost 8 bases, and 14 bases lay in between. The V call is TRBV18, the J call TRBJ1-4, with D perhaps matching TRBD1 (5 bases). This TCR came from a human donor who received a COVID-19 vaccine. Some clones in this sample may be carry-over from other donors' samples. The sequenced sample was CD4+ T cells from PBMCs cultured with HCoV-NL63 spike peptides, obtained after COVID-19 vaccination. The CDR3 DNA reads as TGTGCCAGCTCACTGACAGAATTGAAAGAAAAACTGTTTTTT. This encodes CASSLTELKEKLFF.